This record concerns one TCR beta chain sequence. Its antigen is as yet unknown. This sample is part of a study of graft-versus-host responses after intestinal transplantation. In the study overall: Recipients across the board were started on anti-thymocyte globulin induction, then kept on tacrolimus and steroids for two to three years. Overall study findings and caveats: Levels of circulating GvH clones at their peak were associated with early post-transplant HvG declines. Present in recipient marrow, GvH clones included some that appeared first in ileum or blood.

V lost 5 bases and J lost 0, with 4 bases in between. Germline assignment: CDR1 SGHDN and CDR2 FVKESK. The CDR3 loop spans 12 amino acids. Processing was applied to graft tissue in order to liberate intraepithelial and lamina propria lymphocytes. The table came from immunoSEQ multiplex PCR; TCRdb's copy has only in-frame clones and leaves some out. The sample shows about 6,000 clones, approximately 72% of them seen only once. The TCR was taken from a human patient who received an intestinal transplant, so some T cells may come from the graft donor. The V and J genes are TRBV14 and TRBJ1-1; D unresolved. This specimen was ileum tissue, taken about 240 days after intestinal transplant. The CDR3 DNA follows: TGTGCCAGCAGCACGATGAACACTGAAGCTTTCTTT. This translates into CASSTMNTEAFF.